The 27 T cell receptor beta chains presented below share a single source sample, sequenced in a study of blood T cell repertoires in COVID-19. The data were produced by immunoSEQ multiplex PCR, yet TCRdb's version contains in-frame clones alone and is incomplete. The table includes roughly 38,000 clones, 85% to 90% detected once. Sample: peripheral blood. Receptors originate from a man between 60 and 75 years old with active or convalescent COVID-19.

The gene calls are TRBV7-2 and TRBJ2-5; 14 bases are shared with TRBD2. The germline V gene encodes CDR1 SGHTA and CDR2 FQGNSA. V dropped 4 bases and J dropped 4; count of bases not matched to a gene: 5. The CDR3 spans 16 residues. CDR3 amino acids: CASSSTSGRGGETQYF. The CDR3 DNA reads as TGTGCCAGCAGCTCGACTAGCGGGAGGGGAGGAGAGACCCAGTACTTC. Combining the CDR3 with reference TRBV7-2 and TRBJ2-5 gives the whole variable domain GAGVSQSPSNKVTEKGKDVELRCDPISGHTALYWYRQSLGQGLEFLIYFQGNSAPDKSGLPSDRFSAERTGGSVSTLTIQRTQQEDSAVYLCASSSTSGRGGETQYFGPGTRLLVL.

The V and J genes are TRBV6-5 and TRBJ2-5; TRBD1 matches 11 bases. J gave up 2 bases and V 2 bases, and 1 base lay outside the gene matches. The CDR3 spans 15 residues. Germline CDR1 is MNHEY and CDR2 is SVGAGI. DNA of the CDR3: TGTGCCAGCAGTTACCGGGACAGGGGGCAAGAGACCCAGTACTTC. Translation gives CASSYRDRGQETQYF.

The chain employs TRBV29-1 and TRBJ2-5; TRBD2 matches 8 bases. Germline V gives CDR1 SQVTM, CDR2 ANQGSEA. The CDR3 totals 15 residues. Trimming took 4 bases from V and 3 from J; bases not matched to a gene: 10. Here the CDR3 DNA reads TGCAGCGTTGGGATCTCGGGACTAGTCAAAGAGACCCAGTACTTC. Translating gives CSVGISGLVKETQYF. The whole variable domain, filled in from reference TRBV29-1 and TRBJ2-5, reads SAVISQKPSRDICQRGTSLTIQCQVDSQVTMMFWYRQQPGQSLTLIATANQGSEATYESGFVIDKFPISRPNLTFSTLTVSNMSPEDSSIYLCSVGISGLVKETQYFGPGTRLLVL.

The chain employs TRBV5-4 and TRBJ2-7; 11 nucleotides line up with TRBD1. CDR1 is SGHNT and CDR2 is YYREEE in the germline V gene (reference sequence). The ends lost 4 bases at V and 2 bases at J; junction bases unmatched: 14. This CDR3 has 18 amino acids. As DNA, the CDR3 is TGTGCCAGCAGCCGGACAGGGGGCCCCAATAGAGGGGCCTACGAGCAGTACTTC. Its protein is CASSRTGGPNRGAYEQYF.

This sequence joins TRBV5-3 and TRBJ1-1; 7 bases are a match to TRBD1. TRBV5-3 belongs to the ORF category, with a function that is uncertain. Trimming at V came to 2 bases and at J to 0 bases, leaving 4 bases not matched to a gene. The CDR3 spans 15 residues. CDR3 amino acids: CARSLMGQLNTEAFF. CDR3 sequence (DNA): TGTGCCAGAAGCTTAATGGGACAGCTGAACACTGAAGCTTTCTTT.

The rearrangement uses TRBV20-1 and TRBJ1-1; D gene unclear. From germline, CDR1 is DFQATT and CDR2 SNEGSKA (reference sequence). Trimming left V 6 bases short and J 5 bases short, with 10 bases between. The CDR3 sequence is 11 residues long. The CDR3 here is CSATPGTEAFF. In nucleotides, the CDR3 is TGCAGTGCCACCCCGGGGACTGAAGCTTTCTTT.

The V call is TRBV5-1, the J call TRBJ2-6, with D possibly matching TRBD2 (6 bases). Germline V gene lookup returns CDR1 SGHRS and CDR2 YFSETQ. This CDR3 spans 18 amino acids. The V gene lost 3 bases and the J gene lost 2 bases, with 18 bases spanning the gap. The CDR3 coding sequence is TGCGCCAGCAGCTCGCCCAAAGCTCCGGGGGCTGGGGCCAACGTCCTGACTTTC. Encoded protein: CASSSPKAPGAGANVLTF.

The chain uses TRBV5-6 and TRBJ2-3; TRBD2 aligns across 7 bases. V dropped 4 bases and J dropped 5; count of bases not matched to a gene: 4. This CDR3 has 13 residues. The germline gives CDR1 SGHDT, CDR2 YYEEEE. The CDR3 sequence is CASSPGRGDTQYF. The CDR3 bases are TGTGCCAGCAGCCCGGGGAGGGGAGATACGCAGTATTTT.

The rearrangement links TRBV5-1 to TRBJ2-7, with 7 nucleotides matching TRBD1. Trimming cost V 3 bases and J 2 bases; bases outside gene matches: 8. The CDR3 is made up of 15 amino acids. Germline assignment: CDR1 SGHRS and CDR2 YFSETQ. CDR3 sequence: CASSYGTDRPYEQYF. CDR3 nucleotide sequence: TGCGCCAGCAGCTATGGGACAGACCGACCCTACGAGCAGTACTTC.

The chain uses TRBV15 and TRBJ2-1; tentative D call: TRBD2 (6 bases). Per the germline V gene, CDR1 is LNHNV and CDR2 is YYDKDF (reference sequence). The CDR3 loop spans 17 amino acids. V was pared by 3 bases and J by 2 bases, with 17 bases between. The CDR3 is CATSRGLVGGPYNEQFF. The DNA of the CDR3 is TGTGCCACCAGCAGGGGTCTGGTGGGAGGTCCCTACAATGAGCAGTTCTTC.

J is TRBJ2-1 and V is TRBV4-3; TRBD2 might be the D (6 bases). V lost 11 bases, J lost 4 bases, and 39 bases lay in between. The CDR3 loop spans 21 amino acids. Per the germline V gene, CDR1 is LGHNA and CDR2 is YSLEER. CDR3 DNA sequence: TGCGCCCTAAACATCGGAAAAAAAGCTGGAGGGCCGAAAAGGGAATACAATGAGCAGTTCTTC. It encodes CALNIGKKAGGPKREYNEQFF.

This clone was seen a single time. J is TRBJ2-2 and V is TRBV7-2, with D possibly matching TRBD1 (5 bases). This CDR3 has 19 residues. With 3 bases removed from V and 1 base from J, the gap between germline ends came to 21 bases. Germline CDR1 reads SGHTA; CDR2 reads FQGNSA. The CDR3 loop is CASSFYPYATDQNTGELFF. In DNA form, the CDR3 reads TGTGCCAGCAGCTTTTATCCGTATGCGACAGACCAGAACACCGGGGAGCTGTTTTTT.

The chain combines TRBV7-8 with TRBJ1-3; a possible D gene is TRBD1 (5 bases). CDR1 and CDR2 from the germline V gene are SGHVS and FQNEAQ. The length of the CDR3 is 16 residues. V was pared by 2 bases and J by 0 bases, with 11 bases between. The CDR3 nucleotides are TGTGCCAGCAGCTTATTCGTGACAGCCTCTGGAAACACCATATATTTT. Translating gives CASSLFVTASGNTIYF.

The chain uses TRBV3-1 (or the pseudogene TRBV3-2) and TRBJ2-1, with 13 bases lining up with TRBD2. CDR3 length: 15 residues. After removal of 8 bases from V and 2 bases from J, the junction contained 3 bases not matched to a gene. In germline, CDR1 is LGHDT, CDR2 YNNKEL (reference sequence). The CDR3 region is CASRGTSGTYNEQFF. The CDR3 coding sequence is TGTGCCAGCCGTGGGACTAGCGGGACCTACAATGAGCAGTTCTTC.

The chain combines TRBV2 with TRBJ2-1; D ambiguous. Trimming removed 2 bases at V and 0 bases at J, with 11 bases between. This CDR3 spans 16 amino acids. Germline V gene sequence: CDR1 SNHLY, CDR2 FYNNEI. The DNA for the CDR3 is TGTGCCAGCAGTGAAATGGGCTCAAGCTCCTACAATGAGCAGTTCTTC. Its protein product is CASSEMGSSSYNEQFF.

The CDR3 loop is CASSQEGGRAFRTQYF. The CDR3 coding sequence is TGCGCCAGCAGCCAAGAAGGCGGGAGGGCCTTTAGGACGCAGTATTTT. The rearrangement joins TRBV4-1 to TRBJ2-3; 9 bases map to TRBD2. With V trimmed by 0 bases and J by 9 bases, 10 bases remained unmatched. Germline loops: CDR1 MGHRA, CDR2 YSYEKL. This CDR3 has 16 residues.

The genes are TRBV18 and TRBJ2-5; 7 bases map to TRBD2. The CDR3 has 17 residues. The ends lost 2 bases at V and 5 bases at J; junction bases unmatched: 14. The V gene's germline CDR1 is KGHSH and CDR2 LQKENI. CDR3: CASSPSLASRQVETQYF. As DNA, the CDR3 is TGTGCCAGCTCACCATCACTAGCGTCAAGGCAGGTGGAGACCCAGTACTTC. The variable domain in full, completed from reference TRBV18 and TRBJ2-5, reads NAGVMQNPRHLVRRRGQEARLRCSPMKGHSHVYWYRQLPEEGLKFMVYLQKENIIDESGMPKERFSAEFPKEGPSILRIQQVVRGDSAAYFCASSPSLASRQVETQYFGPGTRLLVL.

V gene TRBV6-6 combines with J gene TRBJ2-2; D possibly corresponds to TRBD2 (6 bases). The CDR3 runs to 15 residues. Germline V gene sequence: CDR1 MNHNY, CDR2 SVGAGI (reference sequence). V was pared by 6 bases and J by 5 bases, with 16 bases between. CDR3 in amino acids: CASRPGSSRTGELFF. The CDR3 nucleotides are TGTGCCAGCAGGCCCGGGAGTTCTCGTACCGGGGAGCTGTTTTTT.

This clone came up once. The chain couples TRBV11-2 to TRBJ2-5; 9 bases are shared with TRBD1. Germline CDR1 SGHAT, CDR2 FQNNGV. The trim removed 3 bases at V and 2 bases at J, leaving 10 bases unmatched. The CDR3 has 17 residues. CDR3 coding DNA: TGTGCCAGCAGCTTCGTTCCTGGGACAGGGAGGCAAGAGACCCAGTACTTC. As protein: CASSFVPGTGRQETQYF.

V and J are TRBV24-1 and TRBJ1-4; 9 positions agree with TRBD1. Germline V CDR1 and CDR2: KGHDR, SFDVKD. Trimming took 7 bases from V and 8 from J; bases not matched to a gene: 13. The CDR3 has 16 amino acids. CDR3 coding DNA: TGTGCCACCAGCTGGGAAAAGACAGGGGGTGAAGAAAAACTGTTTTTT. Residues: CATSWEKTGGEEKLFF.

CDR3 region: CASSDPLAGVGNEQFF. CDR3 coding DNA: TGTGCCAGCAGTGACCCTCTAGCGGGAGTGGGTAATGAGCAGTTCTTC. The rearrangement joins TRBV6-1 to TRBJ2-1; TRBD2 matches at 10 bases. CDR1 and CDR2 from the germline V gene are MNHNS and SASEGT. The CDR3 covers 16 residues. V lost 3 bases, J lost 7 bases, and 9 bases stayed unmatched.

The V call is TRBV14, the J call TRBJ1-2; weak D call: TRBD1 (5 bases). This CDR3 has 13 residues. CDR1 is SGHDN, CDR2 FVKESK, per germline. Deletions cut 4 bases from V and 6 bases from J, with 12 bases between. In DNA form, the CDR3 reads TGTGCCAGCAGCCGCGAGGACACCGATGGCTACACCTTC. It yields the protein CASSREDTDGYTF.

This clone was counted only a few times. The chain couples TRBV14 to TRBJ2-3; D unresolved. The V gene's germline CDR1 is SGHDN and CDR2 FVKESK. The V end was cut by 0 bases, the J end by 10 bases, with 14 bases between. The CDR3 runs to 14 residues. The CDR3 sequence is CASSQDSNAFPQYF. The CDR3 DNA follows: TGTGCCAGCAGCCAAGATTCTAACGCTTTTCCGCAGTATTTT. The full variable domain, rest sourced from reference TRBV14 and TRBJ2-3, is EAGVTQFPSHSVIEKGQTVTLRCDPISGHDNLYWYRRVMGKEIKFLLHFVKESKQDESGMPNNRFLAERTGGTYSTLKVQPAELEDSGVYFCASSQDSNAFPQYFGPGTRLTVL.

The genes are TRBV7-3 and TRBJ1-4; D gene ambiguous. The V gene's germline CDR1 is SGHTA and CDR2 FQGTGA. Trimming left V 2 bases short and J 5 bases short, with 12 bases between. This CDR3 spans 15 amino acids. The CDR3 spells CASSLCLPRNEKLFF. The CDR3 DNA sequence: TGTGCCAGCAGCTTATGTCTTCCGAGAAATGAAAAACTGTTTTTT.

This chain connects TRBV5-1 to TRBJ2-7, with D perhaps TRBD2 (6 bases). Germline-derived CDR1 and CDR2 are SGHRS and YFSETQ. Trimming removed 1 base at V and 3 bases at J, with 14 bases between. The CDR3 length is 15 residues. The DNA for the CDR3 is TGCGCCAGCAGCTTGAACGGGAGAAGTAACTACGAGCAGTACTTC. Translated: CASSLNGRSNYEQYF.

The chain carries TRBV7-2 and TRBJ2-5; weak D call: TRBD1 (6 bases). V shed 3 bases and J shed 4 bases, with 12 bases lying between them. The CDR3 length is 14 residues. Germline values: CDR1 SGHTA, CDR2 FQGNSA. The CDR3 coding sequence is TGTGCCAGCAGCTTTAGGGGGTCCGGAGAGACCCAGTACTTC. It is translated as CASSFRGSGETQYF.

The genes are TRBV10-3 and TRBJ2-5; maybe TRBD2 (5 bases). Trimming took off 10 bases at V and 2 bases at J, with 14 bases between the two ends. There are 13 residues in the CDR3. The germline CDR1 and CDR2 sequences are ENHRY and SYGVKD. The CDR3 sequence: CATSGNPQETQYF. The CDR3 region has the DNA TGTGCCACCTCCGGGAACCCTCAAGAGACCCAGTACTTC.